The 9 T cell receptor beta chains below were found in one sample sequenced in a study of technical replicates of blood from a few donors. Produced via immunoSEQ multiplex PCR; TCRdb's table is partial and in-frame only. The sample holds tens of thousands of clones, 90% seen once. Sequencing was carried out using PBMCs. The receptors come from a human donor in good health. Some clones in this sample may be carry-over from other donors' samples.

The rearrangement uses TRBV7-9 and TRBJ2-7, with a tentative D call TRBD2 (6 bases). The CDR3 sequence is 15 residues long. CDR1 and CDR2 (germline): SEHNR, FQNEAQ (reference sequence). V lost 5 bases to trimming and J lost 2 bases, with 16 bases between them. The CDR3 coding sequence is TGTGCCAGCAGCCAAGCGGCGGGGAGCACCTACGAGCAGTACTTC. Encoded protein: CASSQAAGSTYEQYF.

The J gene is TRBJ1-3, the V gene TRBV27, with TRBD1 matching 8 bases. CDR3 length: 14 residues. V trimming: 5 bases; J trimming: 2 bases; junction bases outside the gene matches: 2. The V gene's germline CDR1 is MNHEY and CDR2 SMNVEV (reference sequence). CDR3 region: CASSLQGAGNTIYF. The CDR3 coding sequence is TGTGCCAGCAGTCTACAGGGGGCTGGAAACACCATATATTTT.

This clone occurred once. This chain uses TRBV6-5 with TRBJ1-1; 9 bases fit TRBD1. Germline V lookup: CDR1 MNHEY, CDR2 SVGAGI. The CDR3 is 14 amino acids. Trimming at V came to 5 bases and at J to 10 bases, leaving 11 bases not matched to a gene. This CDR3 is CASSPSGQGLGAFF. The CDR3 DNA is TGTGCCAGCAGTCCCTCTGGACAGGGGTTGGGAGCTTTCTTT.

The chain recombines TRBV27 with TRBJ2-7; possible D gene TRBD1, 6 bases. The CDR3 runs to 14 residues. The germline V gene encodes CDR1 MNHEY and CDR2 SMNVEV (reference sequence). Between the trimmed V and J ends, which lost 4 bases and 6 bases, there was a span of 16 bases. As DNA, the CDR3 is TGTGCCAGCAGTTACCAAACAGGGAAGGGCGAGCAGTACTTC. It encodes CASSYQTGKGEQYF.

J is TRBJ2-2 and V is TRBV7-2; TRBD2 might be the D (6 bases). V lost 6 bases to trimming and J lost 6 bases, with 20 bases between them. CDR1 is SGHTA and CDR2 is FQGNSA in the germline V gene. The CDR3 consists of 16 residues. The CDR3, as DNA: TGTGCCAGCAGTTCCTGGGGGACTTTCATTCCCGGGGAGCTGTTTTTT. It encodes CASSSWGTFIPGELFF.

The CDR3 DNA follows: TGTGCCAGCAGTTATCAGGGAAGCTATGGCTACACCTTC. Translating gives CASSYQGSYGYTF. This rearrangement joins TRBV27 to TRBJ1-2; D might be TRBD1 (5 bases). CDR1 and CDR2 (germline): MNHEY, SMNVEV (reference sequence). There are 13 residues in the CDR3. The V and J ends lost 4 bases and 4 bases respectively, with 10 bases between them.

This clone appeared once. The rearrangement links TRBV9 to TRBJ2-1; tentative D call: TRBD2 (5 bases). V was pared by 3 bases and J by 6 bases, with 10 bases between. CDR1 SGDLS and CDR2 YYNGEE come from the germline V gene. CDR3 size: 13 residues. The CDR3 nucleotides are TGTGCCAGCAGCGCCACTAGTAGCAATGAGCAGTTCTTC. This gives the protein CASSATSSNEQFF.

The chain employs TRBV12-2 and TRBJ2-1; the DNA was not compared with TRBD2, the D call given in the table. TRBV12-2 is designated a pseudogene. The CDR3 length is 15 residues. Here the CDR3 reads CASRPVAGCRNEQFF. CDR3 sequence (DNA): TGTGCAAGTCGACCGGTAGCGGGATGTCGCAATGAGCAGTTCTTC.

The chain carries TRBV7-2 and TRBJ1-5; 7 nucleotides align to TRBD1. The germline CDR1 and CDR2 sequences are SGHTA and FQGNSA. V lost 1 base to trimming and J lost 5 bases; unmatched junction nucleotides: 5. The CDR3 runs 15 residues. The CDR3 DNA is TGTGCCAGCAGCTTAGGACAGGGTTTCTATCAGCCCCAGCATTTT. Translating gives CASSLGQGFYQPQHF. The complete variable domain, with remaining parts taken from reference TRBV7-2 and TRBJ1-5, reads GAGVSQSPSNKVTEKGKDVELRCDPISGHTALYWYRQSLGQGLEFLIYFQGNSAPDKSGLPSDRFSAERTGGSVSTLTIQRTQQEDSAVYLCASSLGQGFYQPQHFGDGTRLSIL.